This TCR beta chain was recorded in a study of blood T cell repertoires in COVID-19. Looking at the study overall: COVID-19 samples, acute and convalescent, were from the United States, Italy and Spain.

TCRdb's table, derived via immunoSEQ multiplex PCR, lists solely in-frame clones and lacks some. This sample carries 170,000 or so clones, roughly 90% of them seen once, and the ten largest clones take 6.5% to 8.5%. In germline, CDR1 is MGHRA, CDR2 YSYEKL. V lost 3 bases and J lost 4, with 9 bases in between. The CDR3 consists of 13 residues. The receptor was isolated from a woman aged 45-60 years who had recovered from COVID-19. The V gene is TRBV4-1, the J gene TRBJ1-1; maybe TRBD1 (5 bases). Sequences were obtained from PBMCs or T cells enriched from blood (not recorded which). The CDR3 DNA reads TGCGCCAGCAGCCAGGGGGGGATCACTGAAGCTTTCTTT. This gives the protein CASSQGGITEAFF.